The clone carrying this TCR beta chain was counted once. Its antigen is currently unknown. Deletions cut 0 bases from V and 3 bases from J, with 17 bases between. Germline assignment: CDR1 MGHRA and CDR2 YSYEKL. CDR3 length: 17 amino acids. This specimen belongs to a study of T cells in localized non-small cell lung cancer. Study-level findings and limits: There were a median roughly 62 of the top 100 tumor clones appearing in adjacent lung. Heterogeneity stays possible, as sequencing covered only one tumor region. Greater T cell density in blood accompanied longer overall survival. Highest T cell clonality was seen in uninvolved adjacent lung, surpassing that measured in tumor.

Clones were read by immunoSEQ multiplex PCR, and TCRdb kept only the in-frame ones, dropping some. Seen here are tens of thousands of clones, 85% to 90% observed once, and the top ten hold roughly 14%. This specimen consisted of peripheral blood, obtained before any cancer treatment. The chain couples TRBV4-1 to TRBJ1-1, with a tentative D call TRBD1 (5 bases). The receptor comes from a male donor aged 60 or older with stage I lung adenocarcinoma. CDR3 sequence (DNA): TGCGCCAGCAGCCAAGAGGCAGGGCGGGTTTGGGACACTGAAGCTTTCTTT. This codes for CASSQEAGRVWDTEAFF.